This is a list of T cell receptor beta chains from one sample in a study of blood T cells in healthy people across ages. TCRdb processed the 5' RACE reads anew with MiXCR; each CDR3 protein has one entry. The profile shows roughly 860,000 distinct CDR3 sequences, 55% to 65% of them singletons. Specimen: blood. The receptors shown here come from a man younger than 45 in good health. Each CDR3 is given with its conserved first and last residue. The order of the fields is J gene, clone size, D gene, V gene, CDR3 DNA, CDR3 protein. D genes are given only for firm matches. Part of the rows lack a size; the others show once, few, many or a class for expanded clones.

J gene: TRBJ2-6; clone size: few; D gene: -; V gene: TRBV7-6; CDR3 DNA: TGTGCCAGCAGCTTTGAGAGCTCTGGGGCCAACGTCCTGACTTTC; CDR3 protein: CASSFESSGANVLTF
J gene: TRBJ2-7; clone size: -; D gene: -; V gene: TRBV20-1; CDR3 DNA: TGCAGTACCCGAAGGACAGCCTCCTACGAGCAGTACTTC; CDR3 protein: CSTRRTASYEQYF
J gene: TRBJ2-1; clone size: -; D gene: -; V gene: TRBV14; CDR3 DNA: TGTGCCAGCAGCCTCCTGGGCCGAAGCTCCTACAATGAGCAGTTCTTC; CDR3 protein: CASSLLGRSSYNEQFF
J gene: TRBJ1-1; clone size: -; D gene: -; V gene: TRBV7-3; CDR3 DNA: TGTGCCAGCAGCCCATGGGGGACGGGTATCTCCACTGAAGCTTTCTTT; CDR3 protein: CASSPWGTGISTEAFF
J gene: TRBJ2-5; clone size: -; D gene: TRBD2; V gene: TRBV2; CDR3 DNA: TGTGCCAGCAGTGACCTACTAGCGGGGGAACTACCCCCAGGCGAGACCCAGTACTTC; CDR3 protein: CASSDLLAGELPPGETQYF
J gene: TRBJ2-1; clone size: -; D gene: -; V gene: TRBV28; CDR3 DNA: TGTGCCACCAAGCCAGTTAGGGGACCCTACAATGAGCAGTTCTTC; CDR3 protein: CATKPVRGPYNEQFF
J gene: TRBJ2-1; clone size: -; D gene: -; V gene: TRBV5-1; CDR3 DNA: TGCGCCAGCAGCGGGCAGGGGGGCGATGAGCAGTTCTTC; CDR3 protein: CASSGQGGDEQFF
J gene: TRBJ2-1; clone size: few; D gene: TRBD2; V gene: TRBV7-2; CDR3 DNA: TGTGCCAGCAGCTTAGGATCGGGAGGGGGGGGCCGATCCTACAATGAGCAGTTCTTC; CDR3 protein: CASSLGSGGGGRSYNEQFF
J gene: TRBJ2-5; clone size: -; D gene: -; V gene: TRBV6-5; CDR3 DNA: TGTGCCAGCAGTTACCAACCGGGAAGGGATGGAGAGACCCAGTACTTC; CDR3 protein: CASSYQPGRDGETQYF
J gene: TRBJ1-2; clone size: -; D gene: TRBD1; V gene: TRBV6-2/TRBV6-3; CDR3 DNA: TGTGCCGGCAGTTACACCGGGACAGGGTATGGCTACACCTTC; CDR3 protein: CAGSYTGTGYGYTF
J gene: TRBJ2-5; clone size: -; D gene: -; V gene: TRBV10-3; CDR3 DNA: TGTGCCATCAGTGGAGACGCGACCCCAGCTGAAGAGACCCAGTACTTC; CDR3 protein: CAISGDATPAEETQYF
J gene: TRBJ2-3; clone size: few; D gene: TRBD2; V gene: TRBV29-1; CDR3 DNA: TGCAGCGTTGTAGCGGGGGGATTGAATACGCAGTATTTT; CDR3 protein: CSVVAGGLNTQYF
J gene: TRBJ2-1; clone size: -; D gene: TRBD2; V gene: TRBV20-1; CDR3 DNA: TGCAGTGCTAGAGATCCCATAGCGGGGGCGAGCTCCTACAATGAGCAGTTCTTC; CDR3 protein: CSARDPIAGASSYNEQFF
J gene: TRBJ1-5; clone size: -; D gene: -; V gene: TRBV6-2/TRBV6-3; CDR3 DNA: TGTGCCAGCAAAAAAGGACAGCAGCCCAATCAGCCCCAGCATTTT; CDR3 protein: CASKKGQQPNQPQHF
J gene: TRBJ2-7; clone size: -; D gene: -; V gene: TRBV6-6; CDR3 DNA: TGTGCCAGCAGTTACTCGCCAGCGCCAGCCGTAGGCACCCAGTACTTC; CDR3 protein: CASSYSPAPAVGTQYF
J gene: TRBJ2-3; clone size: -; D gene: TRBD1; V gene: TRBV20-1; CDR3 DNA: TGCAGTGCCCCCCGGGACAGGGAGCCAGATACGCAGTATTTT; CDR3 protein: CSAPRDREPDTQYF
J gene: TRBJ2-7; clone size: few; D gene: -; V gene: TRBV6-5; CDR3 DNA: TGTGCCAGCAGTTATGGGGGCTCCACCTTCTACGAGCAGTACTTC; CDR3 protein: CASSYGGSTFYEQYF
J gene: TRBJ2-3; clone size: few; D gene: -; V gene: TRBV7-2; CDR3 DNA: TGTGCCAGCAGCTTAGATTTTGGGGCGGCAGATACGCAGTATTTT; CDR3 protein: CASSLDFGAADTQYF
J gene: TRBJ1-2; clone size: once; D gene: -; V gene: TRBV4-1; CDR3 DNA: TGCGCCAGCAGCCAAGAAGGAGCCTTCTATGGCTACACCTTC; CDR3 protein: CASSQEGAFYGYTF
J gene: TRBJ2-4; clone size: -; D gene: -; V gene: TRBV6-1; CDR3 DNA: TGTGCCAGCACCGTGACAGAAGGAAACATTCAGTACTTC; CDR3 protein: CASTVTEGNIQYF
J gene: TRBJ2-7; clone size: few; D gene: -; V gene: TRBV27; CDR3 DNA: TGTGCCAGCAGTTTGGGAAGGGCCCAGCTCTACGAGCAGTACTTC; CDR3 protein: CASSLGRAQLYEQYF
J gene: TRBJ2-1; clone size: once; D gene: -; V gene: TRBV24-1; CDR3 DNA: TGTGCCACCATCTACGAACAGGGTAGCTCCTACAATGAGCAGTTCTTC; CDR3 protein: CATIYEQGSSYNEQFF
J gene: TRBJ1-2; clone size: -; D gene: TRBD1; V gene: TRBV10-3; CDR3 DNA: TGTGCCATCACCGGGAGGGACAGGGACTTTAAATCCAACTATGGCTACACCTTC; CDR3 protein: CAITGRDRDFKSNYGYTF
J gene: TRBJ2-3; clone size: few; D gene: -; V gene: TRBV4-3; CDR3 DNA: TGCGCCAGCAGCCCTAACATGTCTAGCGAGAACACAGATACGCAGTATTTT; CDR3 protein: CASSPNMSSENTDTQYF
J gene: TRBJ2-3; clone size: -; D gene: -; V gene: TRBV12-5; CDR3 DNA: TGTGCTAGTGGTTTCATCCTCAGGGCAGACACAGATACGCAGTATTTT; CDR3 protein: CASGFILRADTDTQYF
J gene: TRBJ2-1; clone size: -; D gene: TRBD2; V gene: TRBV7-2; CDR3 DNA: TGTGCCAGCAGCTTACGGACTAGCGGGGGTAACAATGAGCAGTTCTTC; CDR3 protein: CASSLRTSGGNNEQFF
J gene: TRBJ2-2; clone size: -; D gene: -; V gene: TRBV15; CDR3 DNA: TGTGCCACCAGCACAGAGTGGAGGGGGCCCGGGGAGCTGTTTTTT; CDR3 protein: CATSTEWRGPGELFF
J gene: TRBJ2-1; clone size: -; D gene: -; V gene: TRBV27; CDR3 DNA: TGTGCCAGCAGTTATGGCGGGGGCCTTCGGAATGAGCAGTTCTTC; CDR3 protein: CASSYGGGLRNEQFF
J gene: TRBJ2-7; clone size: -; D gene: TRBD1; V gene: TRBV10-3; CDR3 DNA: TGTGCCATCAGTGAGTCAGGAACAGGGGGCAACGAGCAGTACTTC; CDR3 protein: CAISESGTGGNEQYF
J gene: TRBJ2-1; clone size: -; D gene: TRBD1; V gene: TRBV7-2; CDR3 DNA: TGTGCCAACAGCCAGGGGGTTACTTGGAATGAGCAGTTCTTC; CDR3 protein: CANSQGVTWNEQFF
J gene: TRBJ2-7; clone size: -; D gene: TRBD1; V gene: TRBV7-9; CDR3 DNA: TGTGCCAGCAGCCGGACAGGGCCAGGCGAGCAGTACTTC; CDR3 protein: CASSRTGPGEQYF
J gene: TRBJ2-5; clone size: once; D gene: TRBD1; V gene: TRBV27; CDR3 DNA: TGTGCCAGCAGTTCCCCAGGGGGCGCGATTGGAGAGACCCAGTACTTC; CDR3 protein: CASSSPGGAIGETQYF
J gene: TRBJ2-7; clone size: few; D gene: TRBD1; V gene: TRBV7-9; CDR3 DNA: TGTGCCAGCAGCTTGGGACAGGGAAAGAGGAACCTAAACGAGCAGTACTTC; CDR3 protein: CASSLGQGKRNLNEQYF
J gene: TRBJ1-2; clone size: -; D gene: -; V gene: TRBV5-5; CDR3 DNA: TGTGCCAGCAGCTTCGGTGATTGGCTGGGGGACTATGGCTACACCTTC; CDR3 protein: CASSFGDWLGDYGYTF
J gene: TRBJ2-7; clone size: few; D gene: -; V gene: TRBV10-3; CDR3 DNA: TGTGCCATCAGTGAGGAGGGAATTACCAGCTCCTACGAGCAGTACTTC; CDR3 protein: CAISEEGITSSYEQYF
J gene: TRBJ1-1; clone size: -; D gene: -; V gene: TRBV12-3/TRBV12-4; CDR3 DNA: TGTGCCAGCACTAAACGGGGGAAGAACACTGAAGCTTTCTTT; CDR3 protein: CASTKRGKNTEAFF
J gene: TRBJ2-3; clone size: once; D gene: -; V gene: TRBV28; CDR3 DNA: TGTGCCAGCAGTTTCCCCGGGACGGGCGGAACAGATACGCAGTATTTT; CDR3 protein: CASSFPGTGGTDTQYF
J gene: TRBJ1-4; clone size: -; D gene: -; V gene: TRBV20-1; CDR3 DNA: TGCAGTGCCCGCCGGGAGCTGAAGGATGAAAAACTGTTTTTT; CDR3 protein: CSARRELKDEKLFF
J gene: TRBJ2-1; clone size: -; D gene: TRBD2; V gene: TRBV9; CDR3 DNA: TGTGCCAGCAGCGTAGGAGAGGGGACTAGCTCGATCAGCGAGCAGTTCTTC; CDR3 protein: CASSVGEGTSSISEQFF
J gene: TRBJ2-5; clone size: -; D gene: -; V gene: TRBV15; CDR3 DNA: TGTGCCACCAGCAGAGGCAGGGGCCGCCTGGGACAAGAGACCCAGTACTTC; CDR3 protein: CATSRGRGRLGQETQYF
J gene: TRBJ1-4; clone size: -; D gene: -; V gene: TRBV6-2/TRBV6-3; CDR3 DNA: TGTGCCAGCAGTTACGCCTCAGGAACGTATGAAAAACTGTTTTTT; CDR3 protein: CASSYASGTYEKLFF
J gene: TRBJ2-5; clone size: -; D gene: TRBD2; V gene: TRBV6-5; CDR3 DNA: TGTGCCAGCAGTTACTGGCCCCGGGGGGAAGAGACCCAGTACTTC; CDR3 protein: CASSYWPRGEETQYF
J gene: TRBJ2-6; clone size: few; D gene: -; V gene: TRBV7-3; CDR3 DNA: TGTGCCAGCAGCAAAAAACCGTCCGGGGCCAACGTCCTGACTTTC; CDR3 protein: CASSKKPSGANVLTF
J gene: TRBJ1-2; clone size: few; D gene: -; V gene: TRBV24-1; CDR3 DNA: TGTGCCACCAGTGATTCTGAAGAACAGAGAAATAACTATGGCTACACCTTC; CDR3 protein: CATSDSEEQRNNYGYTF
J gene: TRBJ1-1; clone size: -; D gene: -; V gene: TRBV20-1; CDR3 DNA: TGCAGTGCTAGATACCCAACCGCAGGGATGAGAACTGAAGCTTTCTTT; CDR3 protein: CSARYPTAGMRTEAFF
J gene: TRBJ2-2; clone size: -; D gene: -; V gene: TRBV3-1; CDR3 DNA: TGTGCCAGCAGCCAAGTCACCCGGGACACCGGGGAGCTGTTTTTT; CDR3 protein: CASSQVTRDTGELFF
J gene: TRBJ2-7; clone size: -; D gene: -; V gene: TRBV7-3; CDR3 DNA: TGTGCCAGCAGTCCCATCGCCGGACACGAGCAGTACTTC; CDR3 protein: CASSPIAGHEQYF
J gene: TRBJ1-6; clone size: -; D gene: -; V gene: TRBV4-3; CDR3 DNA: TGCGCCAGCAGCCAAGATTTCGGGGGAACGACTTCACCCCTCCACTTT; CDR3 protein: CASSQDFGGTTSPLHF
J gene: TRBJ1-1; clone size: -; D gene: -; V gene: TRBV20-1; CDR3 DNA: TGCAGTCCTACCGCGGGAGAGGGGAACACTGAAGCTTTCTTT; CDR3 protein: CSPTAGEGNTEAFF
J gene: TRBJ1-6; clone size: -; D gene: -; V gene: TRBV6-6; CDR3 DNA: TGTGCCGCAAGCGAGGGGGGGGCCCTCCACTTT; CDR3 protein: CAASEGGALHF
J gene: TRBJ2-5; clone size: -; D gene: TRBD2; V gene: TRBV20-1; CDR3 DNA: TGCAGTGCTAGAGATCCCCTAGCGGGGCCCCAAGAGACCCAGTACTTC; CDR3 protein: CSARDPLAGPQETQYF
J gene: TRBJ2-3; clone size: few; D gene: TRBD1; V gene: TRBV24-1; CDR3 DNA: TGTGCCACCAGTGACTCCGGACAGGGAACAGATACGCAGTATTTT; CDR3 protein: CATSDSGQGTDTQYF
J gene: TRBJ2-2; clone size: -; D gene: -; V gene: TRBV4-3; CDR3 DNA: TGCGCCAGCAGCCAAGAAGAGCCAGTCACCGGGGAGCTGTTTTTT; CDR3 protein: CASSQEEPVTGELFF
J gene: TRBJ2-3; clone size: -; D gene: TRBD1; V gene: TRBV5-1; CDR3 DNA: TGCGCCAGCAGCTTGGGACAGGGGGCTGGGAGGCCGGCAGATACGCAGTATTTT; CDR3 protein: CASSLGQGAGRPADTQYF
J gene: TRBJ2-5; clone size: few; D gene: TRBD2; V gene: TRBV12-3/TRBV12-4; CDR3 DNA: TGTGCCAGCAGCCCCTTTAGCGGGGGGGCCGAGACCCAGTACTTC; CDR3 protein: CASSPFSGGAETQYF